Below, one T cell receptor beta chain is given with its context. Its antigen is currently not known. Within one base of it there is no much larger clone, and no base qualities were kept. This sample is drawn from a study of CD4 T cells in relation to SARS-CoV-2 and coronaviruses (dated by TCRdb to the early 2020s). Turning to the overall study: The ViraFEST assay cultured PBMCs with antigen for under 11 days, then sequenced TCR beta CDR3s to find antigen-specific clonal expansions. An HIV-1 Nef peptide pool or a culture without peptide was used as the negative reference condition. Patient-derived lymphoblastoid cell lines were used to map the HLA restriction of shared crossreactive spike epitopes. The study assessed, at the TCR clonotype level, memory CD4+ T cell crossreactivity between SARS-CoV-2 and common cold coronavirus spike proteins. The Adaptive Biotechnologies TCR-sequencing kit was used to sequence samples from a few pre-COVID donors and the naive versus memory experiments, whereas other data were Illumina-based. Expansion assays from other donors in the study were sequenced with a different, Illumina-based TCR-beta assay. Results and caveats for the whole study, not just this receptor: Small numbers of patients and of tested TCRs were a limitation of the study. Since the crossreactivity analysis centred on spike protein, crossreactivity against other viral proteins was not assessed. No donor contributed both pre-pandemic and post-infection samples, which limited tracing the source of pre-existing responses. Significantly weaker SARS-CoV-2-driven expansion was shown by crossreactive clones than by monoreactive clones, consistent with antigenic imprinting. Memory CD4+ clonotypes crossrecognizing SARS-CoV-2 and at least one common cold coronavirus spike were found in about 61% of donors.

The library was produced with the immunoSEQ multiplex PCR assay. For the original study's pipeline: During preprocessing, nonproductive sequences were removed, along with CDR3s that did not begin with C, did not end with F or W, or were shorter than 7 amino acids. Antigen-specific clonotypes were called with the MANAFEST web app, based on expansion relative to reference and other culture wells. To be counted as positive, a clone had to show significant expansion compared with the reference culture, at an FDR below 0.05, in 2 of 3 replicate wells. A further requirement for positive clones was significant expansion compared with all other tandem wells, along with an odds ratio above 5. CDR3 homology was quantified as pairwise Levenshtein distance, calculated with the stringdist R package after three terminal residues were trimmed from each end. The table was pulled from immuneACCESS by TCRdb, which kept in-frame rearrangements only. Such tables lose some clones; where checked, under half of the loss comes from unresolved V genes, and the rest has no known cause. That table supplies the V and J calls and clone size; D and trimming were determined from the DNA. The sample profile shows 20,000 to 25,000 clones; about 80% of them were found once. The ten largest clones capture approximately 15% of the sample.

The CDR3 measures 12 amino acids from cysteine to phenylalanine. Of all the DNA, just the CDR3 is kept, 36 bases in frame from base 1. The V and J ends are trimmed by 7 bases and 5 bases, leaving 14 bases between them. Reading the germline V gene gives CDR1 SQVTM and CDR2 ANQGSEA. CD4+ T cells from unexposed donors were collected before the COVID-19 pandemic (2011-2018). After more than 9 days of culture, CD4+ T cells were isolated with the EasySep CD4+ T cell isolation kit. Unexposed donor CD4+ T cells were tested for reactivity to SARS-CoV-2 S and N and four common cold coronavirus spike pools, as cell number allowed. PBMCs were cultured at a few million per well in IMDM supplemented with 5% human AB serum and about 9.3 IU/ml IL-2. Half of the culture medium was replaced with fresh IL-2-containing medium on days 3 and 7. Triplicate replicate wells were generally used for each peptide culture condition. The leukapheresis product used for the unexposed donors was purchased from a commercial source. Ficoll-Paque PLUS gradient centrifugation was used to isolate PBMCs from either whole blood or leukapheresis product. PBMCs were either cryopreserved at -140°C or used fresh in the expansion assay. The QIAamp Micro DNA Kit was used to extract genomic DNA from the CD4+ T cells.

This clonotype was obtained from a human donor in good health. The chain was built from TRBV29-1 and TRBJ2-5, with the D gene uncertain. The sequenced sample consisted of CD4+ T cells from PBMCs, cultured in vitro. The CDR3 protein is CSAALVGETQYF. The base sequence is TGCAGCGCCGCGTTAGTGGGGGAGACCCAGTACTTC.